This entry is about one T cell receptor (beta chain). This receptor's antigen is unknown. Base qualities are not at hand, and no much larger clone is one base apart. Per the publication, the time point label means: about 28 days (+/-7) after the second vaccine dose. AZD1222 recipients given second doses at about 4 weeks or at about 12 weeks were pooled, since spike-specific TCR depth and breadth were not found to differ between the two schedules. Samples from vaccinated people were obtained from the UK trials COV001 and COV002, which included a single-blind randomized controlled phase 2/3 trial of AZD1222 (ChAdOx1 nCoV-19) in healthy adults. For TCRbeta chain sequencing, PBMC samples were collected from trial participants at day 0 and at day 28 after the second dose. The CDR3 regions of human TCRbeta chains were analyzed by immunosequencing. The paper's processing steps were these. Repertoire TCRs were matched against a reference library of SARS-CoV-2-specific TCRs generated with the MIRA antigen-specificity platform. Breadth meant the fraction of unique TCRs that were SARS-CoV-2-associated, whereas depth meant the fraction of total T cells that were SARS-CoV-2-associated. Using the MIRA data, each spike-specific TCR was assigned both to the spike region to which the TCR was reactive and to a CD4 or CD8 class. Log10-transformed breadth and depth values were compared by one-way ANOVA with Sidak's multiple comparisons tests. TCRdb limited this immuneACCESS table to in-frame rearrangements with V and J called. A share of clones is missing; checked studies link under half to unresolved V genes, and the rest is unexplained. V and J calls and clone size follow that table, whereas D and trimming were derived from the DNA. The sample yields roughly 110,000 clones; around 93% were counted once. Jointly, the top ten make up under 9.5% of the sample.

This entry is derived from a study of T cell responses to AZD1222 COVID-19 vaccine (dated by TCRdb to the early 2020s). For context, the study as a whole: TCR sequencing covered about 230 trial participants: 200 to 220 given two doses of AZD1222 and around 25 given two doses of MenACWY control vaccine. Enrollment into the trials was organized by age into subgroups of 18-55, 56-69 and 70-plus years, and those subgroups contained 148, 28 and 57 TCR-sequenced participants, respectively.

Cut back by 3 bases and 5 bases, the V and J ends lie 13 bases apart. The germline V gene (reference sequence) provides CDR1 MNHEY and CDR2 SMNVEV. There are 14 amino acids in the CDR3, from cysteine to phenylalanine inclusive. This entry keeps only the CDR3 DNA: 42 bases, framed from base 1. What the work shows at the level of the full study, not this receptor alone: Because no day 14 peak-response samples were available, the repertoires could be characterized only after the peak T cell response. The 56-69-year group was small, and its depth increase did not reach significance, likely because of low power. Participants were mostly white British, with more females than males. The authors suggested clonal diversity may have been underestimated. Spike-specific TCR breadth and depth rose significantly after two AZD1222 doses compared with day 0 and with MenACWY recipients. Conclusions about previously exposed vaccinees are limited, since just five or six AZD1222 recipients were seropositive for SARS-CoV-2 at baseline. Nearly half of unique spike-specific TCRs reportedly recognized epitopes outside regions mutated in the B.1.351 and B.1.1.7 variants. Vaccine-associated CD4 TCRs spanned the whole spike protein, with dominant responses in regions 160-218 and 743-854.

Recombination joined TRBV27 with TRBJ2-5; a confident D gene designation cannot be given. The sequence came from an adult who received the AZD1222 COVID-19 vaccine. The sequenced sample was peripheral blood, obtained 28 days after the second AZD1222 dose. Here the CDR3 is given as CASSFGWGRETQYF. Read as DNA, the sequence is TGTGCCAGCAGTTTTGGTTGGGGTCGTGAGACCCAGTACTTC.